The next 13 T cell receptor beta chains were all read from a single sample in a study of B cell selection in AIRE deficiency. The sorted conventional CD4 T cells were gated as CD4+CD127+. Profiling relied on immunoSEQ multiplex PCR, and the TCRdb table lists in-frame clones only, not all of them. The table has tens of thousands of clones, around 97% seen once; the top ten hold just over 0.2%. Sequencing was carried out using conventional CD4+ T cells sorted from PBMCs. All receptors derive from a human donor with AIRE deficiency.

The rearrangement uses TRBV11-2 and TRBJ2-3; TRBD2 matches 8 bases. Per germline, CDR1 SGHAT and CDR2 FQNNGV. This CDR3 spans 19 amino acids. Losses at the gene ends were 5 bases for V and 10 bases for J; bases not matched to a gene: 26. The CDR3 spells CASSPGVSGTLKGRVSQYF. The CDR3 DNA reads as TGTGCCAGCAGCCCTGGGGTTAGCGGGACCCTCAAGGGGAGGGTGTCGCAGTATTTT.

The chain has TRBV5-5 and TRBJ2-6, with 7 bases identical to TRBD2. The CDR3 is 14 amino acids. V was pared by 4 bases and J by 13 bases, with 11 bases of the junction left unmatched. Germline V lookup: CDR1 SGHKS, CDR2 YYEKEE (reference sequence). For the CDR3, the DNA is TGTGCCAGCAGCCGGGAGGAGCACATCGGGGTCCTGACTTTC. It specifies CASSREEHIGVLTF. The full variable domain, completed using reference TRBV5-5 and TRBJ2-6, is DAGVTQSPTHLIKTRGQQVTLRCSPISGHKSVSWYQQVLGQGPQFIFQYYEKEERGRGNFPDRFSARQFPNYSSELNVNALLLGDSALYLCASSREEHIGVLTFGAGSRLTVL.

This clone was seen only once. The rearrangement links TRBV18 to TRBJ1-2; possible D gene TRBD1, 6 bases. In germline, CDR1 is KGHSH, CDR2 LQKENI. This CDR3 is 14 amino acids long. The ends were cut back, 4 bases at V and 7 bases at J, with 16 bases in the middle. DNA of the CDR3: TGTGCCAGCTCACAAGTCCACAGGGACTCTGGCTACACCTTC. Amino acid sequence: CASSQVHRDSGYTF.

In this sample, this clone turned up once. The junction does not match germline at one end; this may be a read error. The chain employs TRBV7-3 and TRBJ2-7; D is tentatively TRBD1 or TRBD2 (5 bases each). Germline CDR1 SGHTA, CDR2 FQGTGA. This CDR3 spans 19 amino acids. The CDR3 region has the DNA TGTGCCATCAGCTTAGGGGAGATAACACTACCCAACCAAACCTACGAGCAGTACTTC. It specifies CAISLGEITLPNQTYEQYF.

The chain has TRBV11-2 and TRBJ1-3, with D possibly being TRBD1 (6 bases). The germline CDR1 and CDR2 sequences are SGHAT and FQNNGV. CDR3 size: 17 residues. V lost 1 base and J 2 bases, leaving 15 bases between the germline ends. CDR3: CASSLGVGAIAGNTIYF. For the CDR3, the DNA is TGTGCCAGCAGCTTAGGTGTGGGGGCCATCGCTGGAAACACCATATATTTT.

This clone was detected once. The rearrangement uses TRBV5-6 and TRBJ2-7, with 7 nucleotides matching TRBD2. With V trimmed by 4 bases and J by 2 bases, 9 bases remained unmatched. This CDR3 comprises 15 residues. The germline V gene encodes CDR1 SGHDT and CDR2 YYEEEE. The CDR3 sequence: CASSLGGGRTYEQYF. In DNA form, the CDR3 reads TGTGCCAGCAGCCTCGGAGGCGGGAGAACCTACGAGCAGTACTTC.

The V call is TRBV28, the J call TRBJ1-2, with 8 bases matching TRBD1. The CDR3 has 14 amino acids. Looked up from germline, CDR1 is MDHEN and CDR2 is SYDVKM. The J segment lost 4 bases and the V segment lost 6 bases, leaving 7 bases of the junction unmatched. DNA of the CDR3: TGTGCCAGCAGACTGACAGGGGACCCCTATGGCTACACCTTC. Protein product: CASRLTGDPYGYTF.

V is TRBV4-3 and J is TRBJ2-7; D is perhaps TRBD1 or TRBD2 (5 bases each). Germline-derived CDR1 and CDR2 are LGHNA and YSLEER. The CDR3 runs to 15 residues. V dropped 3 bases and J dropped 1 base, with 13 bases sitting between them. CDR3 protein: CASSHDRDGSYEQYF. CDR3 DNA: TGCGCCAGCAGCCACGACCGGGACGGATCCTACGAGCAGTACTTC.

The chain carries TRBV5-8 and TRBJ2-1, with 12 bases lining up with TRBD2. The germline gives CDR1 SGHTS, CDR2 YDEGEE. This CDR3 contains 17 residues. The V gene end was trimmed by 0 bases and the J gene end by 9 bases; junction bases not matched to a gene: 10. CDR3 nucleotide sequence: TGTGCCAGCAGCTTGGTCGGACTAGCGGGATCGGGTGGTGAGCAGTTCTTC. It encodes CASSLVGLAGSGGEQFF.

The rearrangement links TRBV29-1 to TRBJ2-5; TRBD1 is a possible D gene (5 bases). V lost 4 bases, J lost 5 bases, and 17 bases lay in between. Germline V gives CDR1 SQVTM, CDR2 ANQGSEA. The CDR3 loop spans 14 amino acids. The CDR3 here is CSVGVASGAETQYF. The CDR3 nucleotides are TGCAGCGTTGGGGTAGCCTCTGGGGCGGAGACCCAGTACTTC.

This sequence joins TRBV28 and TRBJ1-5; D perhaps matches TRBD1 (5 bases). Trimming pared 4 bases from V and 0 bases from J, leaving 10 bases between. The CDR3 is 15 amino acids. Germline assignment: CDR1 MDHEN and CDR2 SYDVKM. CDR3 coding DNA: TGTGCCAGCAGTTCCAGGGTATTTAGCAATCAGCCCCAGCATTTT. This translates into CASSSRVFSNQPQHF.

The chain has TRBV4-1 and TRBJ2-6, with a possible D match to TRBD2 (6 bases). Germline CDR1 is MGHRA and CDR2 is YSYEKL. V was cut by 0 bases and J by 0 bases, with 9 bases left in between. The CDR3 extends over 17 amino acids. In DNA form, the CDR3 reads TGCGCCAGCAGCCAAGAGGCGGGACTCTCTGGGGCCAACGTCCTGACTTTC. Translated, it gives CASSQEAGLSGANVLTF.

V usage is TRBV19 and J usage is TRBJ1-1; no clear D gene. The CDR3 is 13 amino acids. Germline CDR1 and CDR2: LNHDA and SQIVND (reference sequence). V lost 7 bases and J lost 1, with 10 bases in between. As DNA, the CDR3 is TGTGCCAGTACCGGGCAGCCGAACACTGAAGCTTTCTTT. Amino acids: CASTGQPNTEAFF.